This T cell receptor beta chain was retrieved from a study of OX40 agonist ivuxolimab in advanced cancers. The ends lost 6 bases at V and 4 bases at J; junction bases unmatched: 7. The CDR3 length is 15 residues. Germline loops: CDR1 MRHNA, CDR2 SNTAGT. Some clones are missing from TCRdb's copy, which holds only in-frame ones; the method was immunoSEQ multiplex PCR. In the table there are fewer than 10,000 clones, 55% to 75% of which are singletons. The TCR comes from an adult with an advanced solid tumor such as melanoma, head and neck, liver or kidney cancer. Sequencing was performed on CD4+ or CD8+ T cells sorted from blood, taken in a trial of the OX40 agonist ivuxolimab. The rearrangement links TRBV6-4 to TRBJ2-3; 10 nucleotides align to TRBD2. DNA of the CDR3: TGTGCCAGCAGCGAACTAGCGGGGAGCTCAGATACGCAGTATTTT. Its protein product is CASSELAGSSDTQYF.